A selection of T cell receptor beta chains follows, all from one sample in a study of Graves' ophthalmopathy and Graves' hyperthyroidism. One entry per CDR3 protein results from TCRdb running MiXCR on the multiplex PCR reads. The table includes under 250,000 distinct CDR3 sequences, over 25% detected once. The specimen sequenced was peripheral blood. The receptors originated from a man between 45 and 60 years old with Graves' ophthalmopathy. Each CDR3 is given with its conserved first and last residue. The order of the fields is CDR3 protein, CDR3 DNA, J gene, clone size, V gene, D gene. The D gene is left open where the match is weak. The size field is filled for only some rows; it gives once, few, many or a size class.

CDR3aa: CASSLDGRGTDKLFF; CDR3nt: TGTGCCAGCAGCTTAGACGGAAGGGGGACCGACAAACTGTTTTTT; j_gene: TRBJ2-2; abundance: many; v_gene: TRBV7-2; d_gene: .
CDR3aa: CATSRGGVLNTEAFF; CDR3nt: TGTGCCACCAGCAGAGGGGGGGTCCTGAACACTGAAGCTTTCTTT; j_gene: TRBJ1-1; abundance: .; v_gene: TRBV15; d_gene: .
CDR3aa: CASRRGLAGTGELFF; CDR3nt: TGTGCCAGCAGAAGGGGACTAGCGGGCACCGGGGAGCTGTTTTTT; j_gene: TRBJ2-2; abundance: many; v_gene: TRBV6-5; d_gene: TRBD2
CDR3aa: CASSFRKNQPQHF; CDR3nt: TGTGCCAGCAGTTTCCGCAAGAATCAGCCCCAGCATTTT; j_gene: TRBJ1-5; abundance: .; v_gene: TRBV27; d_gene: .
CDR3aa: CASSEVGQLSGANVLTF; CDR3nt: TGTGCCAGCAGTGAAGTGGGACAGCTCTCTGGGGCCAACGTCCTGACTTTC; j_gene: TRBJ2-6; abundance: many; v_gene: TRBV6-1; d_gene: TRBD1
CDR3aa: CASSLVGLESEAFF; CDR3nt: TGTGCCAGCAGCTTAGTAGGCCTCGAAAGTGAAGCTTTCTTT; j_gene: TRBJ1-1; abundance: few; v_gene: TRBV7-8; d_gene: .
CDR3aa: CASSLSRGNTIYF; CDR3nt: TGTGCCAGCAGCTTAAGTAGGGGAAACACCATATATTTT; j_gene: TRBJ1-3; abundance: many; v_gene: TRBV7-2; d_gene: .
CDR3aa: CASRPPPGLAASTDTQYF; CDR3nt: TGTGCCAGCAGACCACCACCGGGACTAGCGGCTAGCACAGATACGCAGTATTTT; j_gene: TRBJ2-3; abundance: once; v_gene: TRBV6-2/TRBV6-3; d_gene: TRBD2
CDR3aa: CASSQQTSIQYF; CDR3nt: TGTGCCAGCAGCCAACAAACATCCATTCAGTACTTC; j_gene: TRBJ2-4; abundance: many; v_gene: TRBV14; d_gene: .
CDR3aa: CASSSGNRGETQYF; CDR3nt: TGTGCCAGCAGCTCGGGAAACCGAGGGGAGACCCAGTACTTC; j_gene: TRBJ2-5; abundance: .; v_gene: TRBV9; d_gene: .
CDR3aa: CASSTFSSGTGVQETQYF; CDR3nt: TGTGCCAGCAGCACATTTAGCAGCGGGACAGGGGTACAAGAGACCCAGTACTTC; j_gene: TRBJ2-5; abundance: .; v_gene: TRBV28; d_gene: TRBD1
CDR3aa: CSVEISGGETQYF; CDR3nt: TGCAGCGTTGAAATTTCAGGGGGGGAGACCCAGTACTTC; j_gene: TRBJ2-5; abundance: many; v_gene: TRBV29-1; d_gene: .
CDR3aa: CASSRDISNTEAFF; CDR3nt: TGTGCCAGCAGCCGGGACATCTCGAACACTGAAGCTTTCTTT; j_gene: TRBJ1-1; abundance: many; v_gene: TRBV6-5; d_gene: .
CDR3aa: CASLRGANTEAFF; CDR3nt: TGTGCCAGCCTTAGGGGTGCGAACACTGAAGCTTTCTTT; j_gene: TRBJ1-1; abundance: many; v_gene: TRBV6-1; d_gene: .
CDR3aa: CASSYSGRLSPLHF; CDR3nt: TGTGCCAGCAGTTACTCAGGGCGTCTTTCACCCCTCCACTTT; j_gene: TRBJ1-6; abundance: many; v_gene: TRBV6-5; d_gene: .
CDR3aa: CASRAGFSRGANALTF; CDR3nt: TGTGCCAGCAGAGCAGGGTTCTCACGTGGGGCCAACGCCCTGACTTTC; j_gene: TRBJ2-6; abundance: many; v_gene: TRBV27; d_gene: .
CDR3aa: CASSQDATGDPQYF; CDR3nt: TGTGCCAGCAGCCAAGACGCGACAGGAGATCCCCAGTACTTC; j_gene: TRBJ2-5; abundance: many; v_gene: TRBV3-1; d_gene: .
CDR3aa: CASGRQDPGELFF; CDR3nt: TGTGCCAGCGGCAGACAGGACCCCGGGGAGCTGTTTTTT; j_gene: TRBJ2-2; abundance: .; v_gene: TRBV28; d_gene: .
CDR3aa: CASSPDIFGGAFF; CDR3nt: TGTGCCAGCAGCCCGGACATATTCGGGGGAGCTTTCTTT; j_gene: TRBJ1-1; abundance: many; v_gene: TRBV11-2; d_gene: .
CDR3aa: CASSYGQTSYEQYF; CDR3nt: TGTGCCAGCAGTTACGGTCAGACATCCTACGAGCAGTACTTC; j_gene: TRBJ2-7; abundance: many; v_gene: TRBV6-2/TRBV6-3; d_gene: .
CDR3aa: CASSLLGETQYF; CDR3nt: TGTGCCAGCAGTTTATTAGGAGAGACCCAGTACTTC; j_gene: TRBJ2-5; abundance: many; v_gene: TRBV27; d_gene: .
CDR3aa: CASSMRLRSTGSNQPQHF; CDR3nt: TGTGCCAGTAGTATGAGACTACGCTCCACAGGGAGCAATCAGCCCCAGCATTTT; j_gene: TRBJ1-5; abundance: few; v_gene: TRBV19; d_gene: .
CDR3aa: CASSFHAGTGVEQYF; CDR3nt: TGTGCCAGCAGCTTTCACGCCGGGACAGGGGTCGAGCAGTACTTC; j_gene: TRBJ2-7; abundance: .; v_gene: TRBV12-3/TRBV12-4; d_gene: TRBD1
CDR3aa: CASRGGQGALNEQYF; CDR3nt: TGCGCCAGCAGAGGGGGGCAAGGGGCGCTGAACGAGCAGTACTTC; j_gene: TRBJ2-7; abundance: many; v_gene: TRBV5-1; d_gene: .